The TCR beta chain described here comes from a study of shared clonotypes between healthy human individuals. Study overall: Used for every donor were three CD4 naive, three CD4 memory, two CD8 naive and one CD8 memory plate.

General study points: Larger richness was generally estimated for naive than memory subsets.

The authors ran the assay at deep level. Genomic DNA of every subset was divided equally among multiple immunoSEQ plates. Generated by immunoSEQ multiplex PCR, the TCRdb table keeps only in-frame clones and is missing some. The table records millions of clones, 95% of them present only once. About this clone: Its specificity is unknown.

Germline V gene lookup returns CDR1 SNHLY and CDR2 FYNNEI. CDR3 length: 15 amino acids. V shed 4 bases and J shed 6 bases, with 19 bases lying between them. This TCR was sampled from a man between 18 and 29 years old in good health. Source material: naive CD4+ T cells sorted from blood. Subset in this sample: CD45RA+ positively selected. This chain links TRBV2 with TRBJ2-7; D is tentatively TRBD1 or TRBD2 (5 bases each). The CDR3 DNA is TGTGCCAGCAGTGTCGGAGGTTGGGGGTCTGGCGAGCAGTACTTC. As protein: CASSVGGWGSGEQYF. The full variable domain, its missing parts supplied by reference TRBV2 and TRBJ2-7, is EPEVTQTPSHQVTQMGQEVILRCVPISNHLYFYWYRQILGQKVEFLVSFYNNEISEKSEIFDDQFSVERPDGSNFTLKIRSTKLEDSAMYFCASSVGGWGSGEQYFGPGTRLTVT.